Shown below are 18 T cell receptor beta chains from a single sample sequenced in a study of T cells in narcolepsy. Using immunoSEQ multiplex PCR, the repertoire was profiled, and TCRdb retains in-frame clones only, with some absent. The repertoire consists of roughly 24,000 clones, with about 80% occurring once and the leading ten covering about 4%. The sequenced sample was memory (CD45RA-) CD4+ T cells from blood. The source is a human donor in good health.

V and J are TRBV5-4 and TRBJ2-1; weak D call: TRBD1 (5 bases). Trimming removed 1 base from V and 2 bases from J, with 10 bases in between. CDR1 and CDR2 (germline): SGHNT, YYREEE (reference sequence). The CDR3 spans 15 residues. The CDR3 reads CASSLNQGPYNEQFF. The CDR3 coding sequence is TGTGCCAGCAGCTTGAATCAGGGCCCCTACAATGAGCAGTTCTTC.

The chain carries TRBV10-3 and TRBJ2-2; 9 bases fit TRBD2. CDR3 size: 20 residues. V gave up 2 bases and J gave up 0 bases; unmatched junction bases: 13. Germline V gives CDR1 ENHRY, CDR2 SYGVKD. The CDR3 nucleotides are TGTGCCATCAGTGAGAGGCCCGCGGGACTAGCAGCATCGAACACCGGGGAGCTGTTTTTT. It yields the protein CAISERPAGLAASNTGELFF.

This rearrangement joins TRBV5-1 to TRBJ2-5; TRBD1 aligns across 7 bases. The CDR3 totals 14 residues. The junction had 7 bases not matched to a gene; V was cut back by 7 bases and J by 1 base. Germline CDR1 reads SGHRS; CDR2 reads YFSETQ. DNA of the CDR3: TGCGCCAGCTCCTACAGGGGTCTCCAAGAGACCCAGTACTTC. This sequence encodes CASSYRGLQETQYF.

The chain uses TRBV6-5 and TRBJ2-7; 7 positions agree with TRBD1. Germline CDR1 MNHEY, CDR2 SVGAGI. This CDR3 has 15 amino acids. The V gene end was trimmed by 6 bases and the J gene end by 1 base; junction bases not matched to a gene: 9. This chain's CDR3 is CASSQPGQRSYEQYF. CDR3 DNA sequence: TGTGCCAGCAGCCAGCCGGGACAGAGATCCTACGAGCAGTACTTC.

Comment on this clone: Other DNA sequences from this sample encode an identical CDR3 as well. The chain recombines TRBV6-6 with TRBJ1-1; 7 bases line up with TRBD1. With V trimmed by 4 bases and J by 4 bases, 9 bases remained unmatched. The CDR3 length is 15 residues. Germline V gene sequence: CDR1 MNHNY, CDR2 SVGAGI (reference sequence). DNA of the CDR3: TGTGCCAGCAGTTCCCCAACAGGGGTCGGCACTGAAGCTTTCTTT. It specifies CASSSPTGVGTEAFF.

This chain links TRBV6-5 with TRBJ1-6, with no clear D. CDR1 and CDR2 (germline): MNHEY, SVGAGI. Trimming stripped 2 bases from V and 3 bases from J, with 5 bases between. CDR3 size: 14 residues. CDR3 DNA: TGTGCCAGCAGTTACGGAGACTATAATTCACCCCTCCACTTT. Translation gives CASSYGDYNSPLHF.

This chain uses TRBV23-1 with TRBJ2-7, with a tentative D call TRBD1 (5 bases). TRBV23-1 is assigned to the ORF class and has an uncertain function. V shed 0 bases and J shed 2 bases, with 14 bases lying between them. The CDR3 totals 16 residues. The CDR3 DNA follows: TGCGCCAGCAGTCAATCGGGGAACAGGTCCCCCTACGAGCAGTACTTC. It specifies CASSQSGNRSPYEQYF.

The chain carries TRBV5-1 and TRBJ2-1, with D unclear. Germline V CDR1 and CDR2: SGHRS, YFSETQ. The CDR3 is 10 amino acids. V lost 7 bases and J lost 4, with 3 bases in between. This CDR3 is CASRYNEQFF. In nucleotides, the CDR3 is TGCGCCAGCCGATACAATGAGCAGTTCTTC.

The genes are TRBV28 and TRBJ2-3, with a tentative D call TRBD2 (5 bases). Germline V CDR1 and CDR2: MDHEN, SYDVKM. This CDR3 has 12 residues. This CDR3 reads CATKLELDTQYF. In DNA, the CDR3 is TGTGCGACTAAATTAGAGTTGGATACGCAGTATTTT.

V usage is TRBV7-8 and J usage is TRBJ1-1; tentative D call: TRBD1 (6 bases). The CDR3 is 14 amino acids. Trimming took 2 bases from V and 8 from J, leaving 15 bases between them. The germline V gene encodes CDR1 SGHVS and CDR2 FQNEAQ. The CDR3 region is CASSLRTGTLEAFF. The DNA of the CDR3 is TGTGCCAGCAGCTTAAGGACCGGGACACTCGAAGCTTTCTTT.

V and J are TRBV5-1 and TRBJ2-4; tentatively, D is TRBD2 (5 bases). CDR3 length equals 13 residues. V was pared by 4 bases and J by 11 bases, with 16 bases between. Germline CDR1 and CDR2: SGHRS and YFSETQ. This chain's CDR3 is CASSTATEGVQYF. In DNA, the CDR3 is TGCGCCAGCAGCACCGCTACTGAGGGCGTTCAGTACTTC. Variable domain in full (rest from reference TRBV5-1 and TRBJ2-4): KAGVTQTPRYLIKTRGQQVTLSCSPISGHRSVSWYQQTPGQGLQFLFEYFSETQRNKGNFPGRFSGRQFSNSRSEMNVSTLELGDSALYLCASSTATEGVQYFGAGTRLSVL.

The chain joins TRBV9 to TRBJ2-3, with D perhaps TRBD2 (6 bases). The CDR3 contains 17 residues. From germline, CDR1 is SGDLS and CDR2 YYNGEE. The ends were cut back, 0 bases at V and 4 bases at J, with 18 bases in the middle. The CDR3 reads CASSVDPAGLIADTQYF. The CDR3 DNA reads TGTGCCAGCAGCGTAGACCCAGCGGGCTTAATAGCAGATACGCAGTATTTT.

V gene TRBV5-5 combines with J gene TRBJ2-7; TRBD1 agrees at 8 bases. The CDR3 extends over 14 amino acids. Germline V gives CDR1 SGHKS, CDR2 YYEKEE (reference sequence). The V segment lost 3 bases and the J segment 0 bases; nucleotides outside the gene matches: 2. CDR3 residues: CASSSDRASYEQYF. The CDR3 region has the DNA TGTGCCAGCAGCTCGGACAGGGCCTCCTACGAGCAGTACTTC.

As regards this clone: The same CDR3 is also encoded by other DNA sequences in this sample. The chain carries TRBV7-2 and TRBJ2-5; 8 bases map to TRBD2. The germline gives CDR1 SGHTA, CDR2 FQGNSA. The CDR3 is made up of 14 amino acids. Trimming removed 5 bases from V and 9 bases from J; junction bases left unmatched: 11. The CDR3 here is CASSLSGGPGAQYF. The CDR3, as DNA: TGTGCCAGCAGCCTGAGCGGGGGTCCCGGGGCCCAGTACTTC.

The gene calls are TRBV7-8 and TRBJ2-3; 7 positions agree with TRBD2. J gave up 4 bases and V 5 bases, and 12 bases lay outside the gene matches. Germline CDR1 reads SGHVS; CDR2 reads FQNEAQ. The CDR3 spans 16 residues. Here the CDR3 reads CASSTGLERYSDTQYF. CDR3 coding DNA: TGTGCCAGCAGCACCGGACTAGAAAGGTACTCAGATACGCAGTATTTT.

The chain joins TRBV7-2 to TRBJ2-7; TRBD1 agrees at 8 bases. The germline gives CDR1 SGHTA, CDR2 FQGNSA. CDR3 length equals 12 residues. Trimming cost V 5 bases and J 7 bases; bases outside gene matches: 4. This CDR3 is CASSRTGWEQYF. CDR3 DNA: TGTGCCAGCAGCCGGACAGGGTGGGAGCAGTACTTC. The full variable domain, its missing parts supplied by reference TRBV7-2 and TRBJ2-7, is GAGVSQSPSNKVTEKGKDVELRCDPISGHTALYWYRQSLGQGLEFLIYFQGNSAPDKSGLPSDRFSAERTGGSVSTLTIQRTQQEDSAVYLCASSRTGWEQYFGPGTRLTVT.

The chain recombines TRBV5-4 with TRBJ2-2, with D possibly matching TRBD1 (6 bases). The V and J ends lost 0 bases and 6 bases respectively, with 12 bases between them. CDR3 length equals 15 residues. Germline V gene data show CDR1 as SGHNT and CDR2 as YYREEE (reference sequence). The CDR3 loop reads CASSLGQGLAGELFF. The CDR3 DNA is TGTGCCAGCAGCTTGGGGCAGGGGCTGGCCGGGGAGCTGTTTTTT.

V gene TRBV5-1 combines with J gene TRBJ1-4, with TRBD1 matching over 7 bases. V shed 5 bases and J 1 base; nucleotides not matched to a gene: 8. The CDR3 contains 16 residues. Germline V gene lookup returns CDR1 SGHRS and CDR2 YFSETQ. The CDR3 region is CASRSEGARTNEKLFF. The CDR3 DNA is TGCGCCAGCAGGAGTGAGGGGGCGCGAACTAATGAAAAACTGTTTTTT.